This entry lists 19 T cell receptor beta chains sequenced from one sample in a study of post-analysis software for immune sequencing data. Study conclusions and caveats: Compared with controls, patients had more of 4 to 6 TRBV segments, including TRBV5-6, TRBV5-1 and TRBV20-1.

Each TCR beta cDNA library carried unique molecular identifiers. Each CDR3 protein gets one entry after TCRdb re-called the PCR reads with MiXCR. The repertoire consists of about 540,000 distinct CDR3 sequences, with under 40% occurring once and the leading ten covering 6%. These receptors are not linked to any known antigen. The sample taken for sequencing was blood. The receptors come from a girl under 18 with multiple sclerosis.

With respect to this clonotype: One end of the junction fails to match germline, which may point to a read error. V usage is TRBV15 and J usage is TRBJ2-1, with D tentatively TRBD1 (5 bases). The CDR3 is 15 residues long. Germline V gene lookup returns CDR1 LNHNV and CDR2 YYDKDF (reference sequence). DNA of the CDR3: TGTGCCGCCAGCGCTAGGGTACTTGACAGTTCTGGGCAGTTCTTC. Translation: CAASARVLDSSGQFF.

The chain links TRBV12-3 or TRBV12-4 to TRBJ2-1; 12 bases line up with TRBD2. CDR3 length: 18 residues. The V and J ends lost 7 bases and 1 base, in that order; junction bases with no gene match: 11. This CDR3 reads CASIPRTSGVISYNEQFF. CDR3 in DNA: TGTGCCAGCATACCGAGGACTAGCGGGGTCATTTCCTACAATGAGCAGTTCTTC.

This clonotype was seen more than once but under ten times. The chain uses TRBV9 and TRBJ2-5, with D possibly TRBD1 on 6 matching bases. The CDR3 loop spans 17 amino acids. Trimming took 4 bases from V and 4 from J, leaving 23 bases between them. Germline V gene data show CDR1 as SGDLS and CDR2 as YYNGEE. In nucleotides, the CDR3 is TGTGCCAGCAGCCCCTCCCCGGGACACTGGCAGGGAGAGACCCAGTACTTC. It translates to CASSPSPGHWQGETQYF.

This clonotype was observed at least ten times. The chain couples TRBV2 to TRBJ2-4; possible D gene TRBD2, 6 bases. This CDR3 has 14 amino acids. V was clipped by 3 bases and J by 6 bases, with 12 bases between them. Germline-derived CDR1 and CDR2 are SNHLY and FYNNEI. The CDR3 sequence: CASSEGRTPNIQYF. As DNA, the CDR3 is TGTGCCAGCAGTGAGGGGAGGACCCCAAACATTCAGTACTTC.

This clonotype has a handful of counts. Here the CDR3 DNA reads TGTGCCAGTAGTCCCCGCAGCGGGGGGCACTCCTACAATGAGCAGTTCTTC. Amino acid sequence: CASSPRSGGHSYNEQFF. The genes are TRBV19 and TRBJ2-1; 9 bases are shared with TRBD2. Germline loops: CDR1 LNHDA, CDR2 SQIVND (reference sequence). This CDR3 has 17 residues. With 5 bases clipped from V and 0 bases from J, the junction kept 8 bases outside the gene matches.

This chain joins TRBV29-1 and TRBJ2-7; TRBD2 matches at 9 bases. This CDR3 comprises 13 residues. Germline V gene sequence: CDR1 SQVTM, CDR2 ANQGSEA. Germline trimming cut 7 bases from V and 4 bases from J; bases unmatched to any gene: 8. This CDR3 reads CSATSGLAYEQYF. The CDR3 region has the DNA TGCAGCGCGACTAGCGGACTGGCGTACGAGCAGTACTTC.

This chain links TRBV7-2 with TRBJ2-2; TRBD1 agrees at 9 bases. V shed 5 bases and J 3 bases; nucleotides not matched to a gene: 13. Germline CDR1 and CDR2: SGHTA and FQGNSA. This CDR3 has 18 residues. The CDR3 sequence: CASSPRPKGQGYTGELFF. The CDR3, as DNA: TGTGCCAGCAGCCCGAGGCCCAAAGGACAGGGGTACACCGGGGAGCTGTTTTTT. Combining the CDR3 with reference TRBV7-2 and TRBJ2-2 gives the whole variable domain GAGVSQSPSNKVTEKGKDVELRCDPISGHTALYWYRQSLGQGLEFLIYFQGNSAPDKSGLPSDRFSAERTGGSVSTLTIQRTQQEDSAVYLCASSPRPKGQGYTGELFFGEGSRLTVL.

There are a few counts of this clonotype. The rearrangement uses TRBV5-4 and TRBJ2-4; TRBD1 is a possible D gene (6 bases). Germline CDR1 is SGHNT and CDR2 is YYREEE (reference sequence). The ends were cut back, 3 bases at V and 6 bases at J, with 19 bases in the middle. The CDR3 length is 16 residues. The CDR3 protein is CASSSPQQGAINIQYF. CDR3 nucleotide sequence: TGTGCCAGCAGCTCGCCACAACAGGGAGCTATAAACATTCAGTACTTC.

This chain joins TRBV7-3 and TRBJ1-2, with TRBD1 identical over 12 bases. The CDR3 is 18 residues long. Germline loops: CDR1 SGHTA, CDR2 FQGTGA. The junction had 12 bases not matched to a gene; V was cut back by 1 base and J by 6 bases. The CDR3 nucleotides are TGTGCCAGCAGCTTAAAACCGGGACAGGGGGCAGGTGTGGATGGCTACACCTTC. Protein sequence: CASSLKPGQGAGVDGYTF.

The genes are TRBV24-1 and TRBJ2-5, with D uncertain. Germline V gives CDR1 KGHDR, CDR2 SFDVKD. V dropped 0 bases and J dropped 4 bases, with 11 bases sitting between them. The length of the CDR3 is 15 residues. The CDR3 nucleotides read TGTGCCACCAGTGATTTGTTCTCGGGTGGAGAGACCCAGTACTTC. Translated: CATSDLFSGGETQYF.

This clonotype was seen a few times. V usage is TRBV20-1 and J usage is TRBJ2-1, with 12 bases lining up with TRBD2. This CDR3 comprises 14 residues. Trimming at V came to 6 bases and at J to 9 bases, leaving 9 bases not matched to a gene. Per germline, CDR1 DFQATT and CDR2 SNEGSKA (reference sequence). CDR3 DNA sequence: TGCAGTGCCTTCCTAGCGGGGGGGCGAGGTGAGCAGTTCTTC. The encoded protein is CSAFLAGGRGEQFF.

This sequence joins TRBV20-1 and TRBJ1-5; D may be TRBD1 (6 bases). The CDR3 totals 12 residues. Trimming stripped 6 bases from V and 7 bases from J, with 13 bases between. CDR1 is DFQATT, CDR2 SNEGSKA, per germline (reference sequence). The CDR3: CSAPEGVQPQHF. As DNA, the CDR3 is TGCAGTGCCCCTGAGGGGGTACAGCCCCAGCATTTT.

This rearrangement joins TRBV5-6 to TRBJ2-1, with 10 bases matching TRBD2. Germline-derived CDR1 and CDR2 are SGHDT and YYEEEE. The CDR3 contains 16 residues. Trimming removed 0 bases from V and 5 bases from J; junction bases left unmatched: 5. CDR3 bases: TGTGCCAGCAGCTTGGCAGCGGGGGGGCGGAACAATGAGCAGTTCTTC. As protein: CASSLAAGGRNNEQFF.

The chain is built from TRBV9 and TRBJ2-5, with 10 nucleotides matching TRBD1. The length of the CDR3 is 16 residues. In germline, CDR1 is SGDLS, CDR2 YYNGEE. The V and J ends lost 3 bases and 4 bases, in that order; junction bases with no gene match: 9. The CDR3 protein is CASSATGTGVGETQYF. Here the CDR3 DNA reads TGTGCCAGCAGCGCAACCGGGACAGGGGTTGGAGAGACCCAGTACTTC.

This clonotype has just a few counts. The chain employs TRBV6-5 and TRBJ2-3, with no clear D. The V end was cut by 8 bases, the J end by 4 bases, with 7 bases between. From germline, CDR1 is MNHEY and CDR2 SVGAGI. There are 11 residues in the CDR3. DNA for the CDR3: TGTGCCAGCGAGACGGCAGATACGCAGTATTTT. Amino acid sequence: CASETADTQYF.

This clonotype was seen only a few times. A junction end diverges from the germline sequence, so it may reflect a read error. The chain combines TRBV12-3 or TRBV12-4 with TRBJ2-3; a weak D match, TRBD2 (5 bases). The CDR3 consists of 15 residues. CDR3 DNA: TGTGCCAGCAGCTTAGCGACGGTGCGGGCAGATACGCAGTATTTT. Translated, it gives CASSLATVRADTQYF.

The chain's CDR3 is CASSLEGVGLDGYTF. The CDR3 region has the DNA TGCGCCAGCAGCCTCGAGGGGGTCGGCCTAGATGGCTACACCTTC. V usage is TRBV4-1 and J usage is TRBJ1-2; possible D gene TRBD1, 6 bases. The CDR3 extends over 15 amino acids. V lost 4 bases and J 6 bases, leaving 18 bases between the germline ends. Germline assignment: CDR1 MGHRA and CDR2 YSYEKL.

CDR3 coding DNA: TGTGCCAGCAACACAGGGAGGTTTGGCGAGCAGTACTTC. This encodes CASNTGRFGEQYF. The chain is built from TRBV5-6 and TRBJ2-7; perhaps D is TRBD1 or TRBD2 (6 bases each). Between the trimmed V and J ends, which lost 6 bases and 6 bases, there was a span of 16 bases. Germline V gene sequence: CDR1 SGHDT, CDR2 YYEEEE. There are 13 residues in the CDR3. The full variable domain, its missing parts supplied by reference TRBV5-6 and TRBJ2-7, is DAGVTQSPTHLIKTRGQQVTLRCSPKSGHDTVSWYQQALGQGPQFIFQYYEEEERQRGNFPDRFSGHQFPNYSSELNVNALLLGDSALYLCASNTGRFGEQYFGPGTRLTVT.

This clonotype was seen more than once but under ten times. The gene calls are TRBV5-1 and TRBJ2-5; maybe TRBD1 (5 bases). Deletions cut 0 bases from V and 3 bases from J, with 9 bases between. The CDR3 loop spans 14 amino acids. In germline, CDR1 is SGHRS, CDR2 YFSETQ. CDR3 residues: CASSLGSREETQYF. The DNA of the CDR3 is TGCGCCAGCAGCTTGGGGTCCAGGGAAGAGACCCAGTACTTC.